Listed here are 19 T cell receptor beta chains from one sample, sequenced in a study of blood T cell repertoires in COVID-19. Profiling relied on immunoSEQ multiplex PCR, and the TCRdb table lists in-frame clones only, not all of them. Among about 190,000 clones, about 90% were seen once, and the ten largest hold 0.6% to 0.8%. Sequencing was carried out using peripheral blood. The receptor source for this set is a man aged 50 to 60 with acute or convalescent COVID-19.

In DNA, the CDR3 is TGTGCCTGGAGTGGGACTAGCACCGGGGAGCTGTTTTTT. Translation gives CAWSGTSTGELFF. The chain is built from TRBV30 and TRBJ2-2; 7 bases align to TRBD2. The CDR3 is 13 amino acids. After removal of 1 base from V and 4 bases from J, the junction contained 0 bases not matched to a gene. Germline V gene data show CDR1 as GTSNPN and CDR2 as SVGIG (reference sequence).

This clone occurred a few times. This chain joins TRBV6-1 and TRBJ1-3; 9 bases are shared with TRBD1. Looked up from germline, CDR1 is MNHNS and CDR2 is SASEGT. The CDR3 contains 15 residues. The V segment lost 6 bases and the J segment 0 bases; nucleotides outside the gene matches: 3. The DNA of the CDR3 is TGTGCCAGCAGACGGGGACAGGGCTCTGGAAACACCATATATTTT. Residues: CASRRGQGSGNTIYF.

The genes are TRBV3-1 (or the pseudogene TRBV3-2) and TRBJ1-3; no definite D call. Germline V gene sequence: CDR1 LGHDT, CDR2 YNNKEL (reference sequence). Trimming removed 0 bases from V and 1 base from J, with 10 bases in between. This CDR3 spans 16 amino acids. CDR3 loop: CASSQERRASGNTIYF. CDR3 sequence (DNA): TGTGCCAGCAGCCAAGAAAGGAGGGCATCTGGAAACACCATATATTTT.

The rearrangement uses TRBV6-2 or TRBV6-3 and TRBJ2-6; 10 bases match TRBD1. The CDR3 contains 18 residues. The germline CDR1 and CDR2 sequences are MNHEY and SVGEGT. V was pared by 4 bases and J by 0 bases, with 6 bases of the junction left unmatched. CDR3 DNA: TGTGCCAGCAGTTCCCGGGACAGGGGCACCTCTGGGGCCAACGTCCTGACTTTC. This sequence encodes CASSSRDRGTSGANVLTF.

This clone was counted a single time. The rearrangement uses TRBV5-4 and TRBJ2-7; 12 bases fit TRBD2. Germline loops: CDR1 SGHNT, CDR2 YYREEE (reference sequence). This CDR3 is 16 amino acids long. Unmatched junction bases numbered 3, after V lost 0 bases and J lost 2 bases. The CDR3 loop reads CASSLDLAGGTYEQYV. The CDR3 DNA follows: TGTGCCAGCAGCTTGGATCTAGCGGGGGGGACCTACGAGCAGTACGTC.

The V call is TRBV2, the J call TRBJ1-3; a possible D gene is TRBD1 (5 bases). V was clipped by 5 bases and J by 0 bases, with 11 bases between them. This CDR3 contains 15 residues. Germline V gene data show CDR1 as SNHLY and CDR2 as FYNNEI. CDR3 in DNA: TGTGCCAGCAGTCAGGGATCGAGCTCTGGAAACACCATATATTTT. Translating gives CASSQGSSSGNTIYF.

This clone was seen once. This chain connects TRBV18 to TRBJ1-1; a weak D match, TRBD1 (6 bases). V gave up 3 bases and J gave up 3 bases, with 14 bases separating them. The germline CDR1 and CDR2 sequences are KGHSH and LQKENI. The CDR3 has 15 residues. CDR3 in DNA: TGTGCCAGCTCACCGGCGGGGGGGGGCGACACTGAAGCTTTCTTT. Encoded protein: CASSPAGGGDTEAFF. The full variable domain, with the rest looked up from reference TRBV18 and TRBJ1-1, is NAGVMQNPRHLVRRRGQEARLRCSPMKGHSHVYWYRQLPEEGLKFMVYLQKENIIDESGMPKERFSAEFPKEGPSILRIQQVVRGDSAAYFCASSPAGGGDTEAFFGQGTRLTVV.

Of note for this clone: At one boundary the junction diverges from the germline segment, which might be a read error. V gene TRBV28 combines with J gene TRBJ1-4, with D unclear. There are 13 residues in the CDR3. The germline CDR1 and CDR2 sequences are MDHEN and SYDVKM. Written as DNA, the CDR3 is TGTGCCAGCAGTAGAAACACTAATGAAAAACTATTTTTT. Its translation: CASSRNTNEKLFF.

The chain employs TRBV5-8 and TRBJ2-1; D may be TRBD2 (5 bases). CDR3 size: 14 residues. The germline V and J ends were trimmed by 7 bases and 4 bases, with 15 bases remaining between them. CDR1 SGHTS and CDR2 YDEGEE come from the germline V gene. The CDR3 reads CASSYRGRYNEQFF. CDR3 nucleotide sequence: TGTGCCAGCTCGTACCGGGGTAGATACAATGAGCAGTTCTTC.

The chain links TRBV2 to TRBJ2-7; a possible D gene is TRBD2 (7 bases). Trimming removed 8 bases from V and 3 bases from J, with 26 bases in between. This CDR3 has 17 amino acids. CDR1 is SNHLY, CDR2 FYNNEI, per germline. The CDR3 sequence is CASADGGEGEGDYEQYF. In DNA, the CDR3 is TGTGCCAGCGCCGACGGAGGGGAGGGGGAGGGAGACTACGAGCAGTACTTC.

This chain links TRBV19 with TRBJ1-3; D gene unclear. Trimming removed 6 bases at V and 4 bases at J, with 13 bases between. CDR1 is LNHDA, CDR2 SQIVND, per germline (reference sequence). The CDR3 is 14 amino acids. The CDR3 loop reads CASSPGLSGNTIYF. The CDR3 bases are TGTGCCAGTAGCCCCGGTCTTTCAGGAAACACCATATATTTT.

The V call is TRBV6-5, the J call TRBJ1-5; TRBD1 agrees at 9 bases. This CDR3 comprises 13 residues. Germline trimming cut 7 bases from V and 6 bases from J; bases unmatched to any gene: 4. Germline CDR1 and CDR2: MNHEY and SVGAGI. The CDR3 sequence is CASTDRGGQPQHF. For the CDR3, the DNA is TGTGCCAGCACGGACAGGGGCGGTCAGCCCCAGCATTTT.

This clone was observed a single time. This chain links TRBV10-1 with TRBJ2-2; 7 nucleotides agree with TRBD1. The CDR3 contains 15 residues. With 6 bases clipped from V and 7 bases from J, the junction kept 11 bases outside the gene matches. Germline CDR1 reads WNHNN; CDR2 reads SYGVQD (reference sequence). The CDR3 is CASRDLRDSSGELFF. CDR3 coding DNA: TGCGCCAGCAGGGACCTCCGGGACAGCAGCGGGGAGCTGTTTTTT.

The CDR3 DNA reads as TGTGCCAGCAGCTCCCAAGCCAACCAAGAGACCCAGTACTTC. It specifies CASSSQANQETQYF. V usage is TRBV11-1 and J usage is TRBJ2-5; D unclear. V lost 4 bases, J lost 0 bases, and 9 bases lay in between. This CDR3 is built from 14 residues. The germline CDR1 and CDR2 sequences are SGHAT and FQDESV (reference sequence).

The gene calls are TRBV24-1 and TRBJ1-4; the D gene is possibly TRBD1 (5 bases). V dropped 9 bases and J dropped 7 bases, with 20 bases sitting between them. The length of the CDR3 is 15 residues. In germline, CDR1 is KGHDR, CDR2 SFDVKD. The CDR3 reads CATANWARVGEKLFF. The CDR3 nucleotides read TGTGCCACCGCCAATTGGGCCAGGGTTGGTGAAAAACTGTTTTTT.

The CDR3: CASSPGTGRGLYEQFF. CDR3 bases: TGTGCCAGCAGCCCCGGGACAGGGAGGGGTTTATATGAGCAGTTCTTC. The chain employs TRBV5-6 and TRBJ2-1; 9 nucleotides align to TRBD1. V gave up 4 bases and J gave up 8 bases; unmatched junction bases: 13. Per the germline V gene, CDR1 is SGHDT and CDR2 is YYEEEE. This CDR3 is 16 amino acids long. Full variable domain (outside the CDR3, taken from reference TRBV5-6 and TRBJ2-1): DAGVTQSPTHLIKTRGQQVTLRCSPKSGHDTVSWYQQALGQGPQFIFQYYEEEERQRGNFPDRFSGHQFPNYSSELNVNALLLGDSALYLCASSPGTGRGLYEQFFGPGTRLTVL.

This clone was detected only once. CDR3 DNA: TGTGCCAGCAGCGTAGCCTTGGACAGGGCCTACGAGCAGTACGTC. Protein sequence: CASSVALDRAYEQYV. The chain is built from TRBV9 and TRBJ2-7; the match to TRBD1 covers 8 bases. V shed 0 bases, J shed 2 bases, and the junction held 4 bases outside the gene matches. The CDR3 extends over 15 amino acids. From germline, CDR1 is SGDLS and CDR2 YYNGEE.

The rearrangement uses TRBV7-3 and TRBJ1-5; 8 bases agree with TRBD1. Trimming at V came to 5 bases and at J to 0 bases, leaving 3 bases not matched to a gene. CDR3 length: 15 residues. The V gene's germline CDR1 is SGHTA and CDR2 FQGTGA. The CDR3 here is CASSLTGDSNQPQHF. The CDR3 coding sequence is TGTGCCAGCAGCCTGACAGGGGATAGCAATCAGCCCCAGCATTTT.

The chain joins TRBV5-6 to TRBJ2-7; 9 bases line up with TRBD1. The germline V gene encodes CDR1 SGHDT and CDR2 YYEEEE. The V and J ends lost 5 bases and 1 base, in that order; junction bases with no gene match: 4. This CDR3 comprises 14 residues. The CDR3 DNA follows: TGTGCCAGCAGTACCGGGACAGGGTCCTACGAGCAGTACTTC. It encodes CASSTGTGSYEQYF.